These T cell receptor beta chains were read from a single sample in a study of cytomegalovirus exposure and HLA in healthy donors. Sequencing was performed with immunoSEQ multiplex PCR; in TCRdb, only in-frame clones are kept and a portion is missing. The sample includes 300,000 to 450,000 clones, 86% of them seen just once. Specimen: PBMCs. The source is a woman aged 18-29 years in good health and CMV-seronegative. Each CDR3 is given with its conserved first and last residue. D genes are given only for firm matches.

TRBV2	TRBD2	TRBJ2-2	CASSASGGLANTGELFF
TRBV14	.	TRBJ2-7	CASSQVGYEQYF
TRBV5-4	TRBD2	TRBJ2-3	CASSSGLAGKDTQYF
TRBV23-1	.	TRBJ2-3	CASSQSAGGLPTHTQYF
TRBV28	TRBD1	TRBJ2-4	CASSPQTGVGDIQYF
TRBV15	TRBD2	TRBJ2-3	CATAGGPFLDTQYF
TRBV4-2	TRBD1	TRBJ1-2	CASAQANLGTGLFASF
TRBV28	.	TRBJ2-2	CASSVPGLTNTGELFF
TRBV6-4	.	TRBJ2-5	CASSAHRETQYF
TRBV7-2	TRBD1	TRBJ1-3	CASTPRAGGLGNTIYF
TRBV28	TRBD2	TRBJ2-1	CASSSASGGPNNEQFF
TRBV11-2	.	TRBJ1-2	CASSLAGNYGYTF
TRBV14	.	TRBJ2-7	CASSRGRTRSLGEQYF
TRBV5-4	.	TRBJ2-3	CASSPEGGGQDTQYF
TRBV2	TRBD2	TRBJ2-7	CASNGLADAGSYEQYF
TRBV7-9	.	TRBJ1-2	CASSLAGGYGYTF
TRBV4-1	TRBD2	TRBJ2-1	CASSHTSGGAADNEQFF
TRBV6-6	.	TRBJ2-3	CASRALPGEPDTQYF
TRBV27	.	TRBJ2-3	CASFSRTDTQYF
TRBV13	.	TRBJ2-7	CASSSLRTPGNEQYF
TRBV5-1	TRBD1	TRBJ1-1	CASSIGDRGRTEAFF
TRBV19	.	TRBJ1-1	CASSWLRSTEAFF
TRBV30	TRBD1	TRBJ2-2	CAWVTGFNVFGELFF
TRBV28	TRBD1	TRBJ2-6	CASSYRGTGANVLTF
TRBV29-1	.	TRBJ2-1	CSVEEGYNEQFF
TRBV6-1	TRBD1	TRBJ2-5	CASRGQGRETQYF
TRBV15	TRBD1	TRBJ2-5	CATSFDRGETQYF
TRBV28	.	TRBJ1-2	CASSSDIRTNYGYTF
TRBV28	.	TRBJ1-5	CASTLTAELNQPQHF
TRBV15	TRBD2	TRBJ2-4	CATSARLAGEGSGYF
TRBV5-1	TRBD2	TRBJ2-1	CASQSGNSYNEQFF
TRBV9	.	TRBJ1-1	CASSVAGGQTNTEAFF
TRBV30	.	TRBJ1-3	CAWTPGVGSGNTIYF
TRBV19	TRBD2	TRBJ2-1	CATTMGGGYNEQFF
TRBV19	TRBD1	TRBJ1-5	CASSNTGGGPQHF
TRBV5-6	.	TRBJ2-1	CASSFGGIGNEQFF
TRBV6-1	.	TRBJ1-5	CASSDAGFNQPQHF